This T cell receptor (beta chain) was captured in a study of beta chain features in type 1 diabetes. Broader study findings: Shorter TCRB CDR3s, moderately but significantly so, marked every one of the four CD4+ subsets in Type 1 diabetes patients.

Each of the CD4+ naive, central memory, regulatory and stem cell-like memory populations was sorted via CD45RO/CCR7/CD25/CD127/CD95/CD27. Every bit of the isolated RNA underwent reverse transcription, so sequencing read expressed TCRB transcripts. Profiling relied on immunoSEQ multiplex PCR, and the TCRdb table lists in-frame clones only, not all of them. There are roughly 150,000 clones in the sample; about a tenth occur only once, and approximately 0.5% lies in the top ten. As to this clone: Its antigen is unidentified.

The V end lost 4 bases, the J end lost 1 base, and 11 bases lay between the germline ends. This CDR3 spans 14 amino acids. Germline V gene sequence: CDR1 SGDLS, CDR2 YYNGEE. The material sequenced was central memory CD4+ T cells from blood. This clonotype was obtained from a man aged 25 to 45 with type 1 diabetes. The V call is TRBV9, the J call TRBJ2-5, with D tentatively TRBD2 (6 bases). Here the CDR3 reads CASSPPSVQETQYF. CDR3 DNA: TGTGCCAGCAGCCCCCCTAGCGTCCAAGAGACCCAGTACTTC.